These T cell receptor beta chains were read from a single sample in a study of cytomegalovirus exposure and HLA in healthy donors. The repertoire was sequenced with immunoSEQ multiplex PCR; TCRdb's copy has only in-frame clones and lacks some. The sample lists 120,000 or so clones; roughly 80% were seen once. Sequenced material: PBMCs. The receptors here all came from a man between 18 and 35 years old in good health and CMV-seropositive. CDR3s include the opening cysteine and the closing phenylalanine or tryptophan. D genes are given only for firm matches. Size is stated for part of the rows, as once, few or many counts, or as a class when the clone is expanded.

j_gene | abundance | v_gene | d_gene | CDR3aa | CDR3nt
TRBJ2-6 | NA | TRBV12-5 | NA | CASAKEAAGANVLTF | TGTGCTAGTGCGAAGGAGGCGGCCGGGGCCAACGTCCTGACTTTC
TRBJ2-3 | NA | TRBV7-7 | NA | CASSSGRTDTQYF | TGTGCTAGCAGCTCCGGTCGCACAGATACGCAGTATTTT
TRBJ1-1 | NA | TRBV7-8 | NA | CASSFYPGDTEAFF | TGTGCCAGCAGCTTTTATCCAGGGGACACTGAAGCTTTCTTT
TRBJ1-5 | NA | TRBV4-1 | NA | CASSQARVGNQPQHF | TGCGCCAGCAGCCAAGCCAGGGTGGGCAATCAGCCCCAGCATTTT
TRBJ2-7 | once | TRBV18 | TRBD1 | CASSPSGGTYEQYF | TGTGCCAGCTCACCGTCAGGGGGCACCTACGAGCAGTACTTC
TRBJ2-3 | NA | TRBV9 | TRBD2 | CASSVSGGGVYGTQYF | TGTGCCAGCAGCGTCTCTGGCGGGGGGGTATACGGTACGCAGTATTTT
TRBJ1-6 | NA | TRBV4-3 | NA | CASSQEFPGSPLHF | TGCGCCAGCAGCCAAGAATTTCCGGGTTCACCCCTCCACTTT
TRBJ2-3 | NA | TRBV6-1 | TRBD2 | CASTAASGRPDTQYF | TGTGCCAGCACCGCGGCTAGCGGGAGGCCAGATACGCAGTATTTT
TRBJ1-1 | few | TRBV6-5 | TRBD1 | CASSYAASGQGEAFF | TGTGCCAGCAGTTACGCCGCCTCCGGACAGGGCGAAGCTTTCTTT
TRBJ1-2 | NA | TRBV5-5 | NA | CASRRMTGTNYGYTF | TGTGCCAGCAGAAGAATGACCGGGACTAACTATGGCTACACCTTC
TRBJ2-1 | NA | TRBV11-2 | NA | CASSLGPVVGDEQFF | TGTGCCAGCAGCTTAGGGCCGGTAGTGGGCGATGAGCAGTTCTTC
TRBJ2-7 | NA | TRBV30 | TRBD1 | CAWSPPGTGVYEQYF | TGTGCCTGGAGCCCCCCCGGGACAGGGGTGTACGAGCAGTACTTC
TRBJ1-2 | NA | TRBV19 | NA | CASRDALNYGYTF | TGTGCCAGCCGGGATGCCCTGAACTATGGCTACACCTTC
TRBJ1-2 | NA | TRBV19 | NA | CATSDRYGYTF | TGTGCCACCTCAGATCGTTATGGCTACACCTTC
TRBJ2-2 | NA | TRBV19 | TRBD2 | CASKTLAGSHATGELFF | TGTGCCAGTAAGACTCTAGCGGGCAGTCATGCCACCGGGGAGCTGTTTTTT
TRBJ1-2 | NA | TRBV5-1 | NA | CASSLFVGDGYTF | TGCGCCAGCAGCTTGTTTGTGGGCGATGGCTACACCTTC
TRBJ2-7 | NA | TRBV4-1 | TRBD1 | CASSQSPGQGVYEQYF | TGCGCCAGCAGCCAAAGCCCGGGACAGGGAGTCTACGAGCAGTACTTC
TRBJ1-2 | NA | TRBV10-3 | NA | CAISEPGDSRGYTF | TGTGCCATCAGTGAGCCCGGCGACAGTCGAGGCTACACCTTC
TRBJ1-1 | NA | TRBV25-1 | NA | CASSDTGITNTEAFF | TGTGCCAGCAGTGATACAGGGATAACGAACACTGAAGCTTTCTTT
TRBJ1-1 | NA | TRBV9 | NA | CASSVEGNTEAFF | TGTGCCAGCAGCGTGGAGGGGAACACTGAAGCTTTCTTT
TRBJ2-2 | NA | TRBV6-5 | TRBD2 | CASRIAGVGTGELFF | TGTGCCAGCAGAATAGCGGGAGTGGGGACCGGGGAGCTGTTTTTT
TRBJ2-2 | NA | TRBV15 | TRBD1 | CATSTGTGLSGELFF | TGTGCCACCAGCACCGGGACAGGTTTGTCCGGGGAGCTGTTTTTT
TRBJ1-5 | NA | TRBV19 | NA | CASSMGLRQPKQPQHF | TGTGCCAGTAGTATGGGTCTCCGACAGCCCAAGCAGCCCCAGCATTTT
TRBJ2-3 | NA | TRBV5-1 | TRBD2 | CASSRDGLAGPDTQYF | TGCGCCAGCAGCCGCGATGGACTAGCGGGGCCGGATACGCAGTATTTT
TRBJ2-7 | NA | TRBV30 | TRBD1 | CAWSVGTGSEQYF | TGTGCCTGGAGTGTAGGGACAGGGAGCGAGCAGTACTTC
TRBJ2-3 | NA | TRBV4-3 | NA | CASSQEGGATDTQYF | TGCGCCAGCAGCCAAGAGGGGGGGGCCACAGATACGCAGTATTTT
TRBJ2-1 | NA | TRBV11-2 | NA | CASSLGSNEQFF | TGTGCCAGCAGCTTAGGTAGCAATGAGCAGTTCTTC